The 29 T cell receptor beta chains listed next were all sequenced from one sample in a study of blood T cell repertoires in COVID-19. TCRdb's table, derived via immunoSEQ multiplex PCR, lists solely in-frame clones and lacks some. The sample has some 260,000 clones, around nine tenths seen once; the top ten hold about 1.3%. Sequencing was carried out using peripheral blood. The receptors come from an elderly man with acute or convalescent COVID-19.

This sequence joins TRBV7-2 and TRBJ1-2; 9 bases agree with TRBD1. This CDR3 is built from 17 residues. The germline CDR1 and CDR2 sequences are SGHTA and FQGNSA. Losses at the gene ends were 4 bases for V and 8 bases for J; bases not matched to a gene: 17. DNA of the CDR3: TGTGCCAGCAGCTCCCCGGGACAGGGCGTCCGGGGAGAAGGCTACACCTTC. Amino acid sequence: CASSSPGQGVRGEGYTF.

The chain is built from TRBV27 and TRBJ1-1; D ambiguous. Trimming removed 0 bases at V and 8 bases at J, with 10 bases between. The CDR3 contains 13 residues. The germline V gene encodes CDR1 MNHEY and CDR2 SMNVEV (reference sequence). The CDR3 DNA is TGTGCCAGCAGTTTATCTGGCCGCGGGGAAGCTTTCTTT. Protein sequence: CASSLSGRGEAFF.

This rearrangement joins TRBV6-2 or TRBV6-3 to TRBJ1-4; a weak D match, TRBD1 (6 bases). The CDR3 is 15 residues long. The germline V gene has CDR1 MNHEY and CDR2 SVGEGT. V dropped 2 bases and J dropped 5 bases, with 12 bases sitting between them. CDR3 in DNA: TGTGCCAGCAGTTACGTCAGGACAGAGAATGAAAAACTGTTTTTT. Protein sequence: CASSYVRTENEKLFF.

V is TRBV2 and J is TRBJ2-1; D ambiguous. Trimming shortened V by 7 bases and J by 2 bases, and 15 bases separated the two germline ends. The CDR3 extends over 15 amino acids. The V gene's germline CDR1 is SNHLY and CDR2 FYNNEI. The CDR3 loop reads CASKVHRNAYNEQFF. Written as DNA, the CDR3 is TGTGCCAGCAAGGTTCACAGAAATGCCTACAATGAGCAGTTCTTC.

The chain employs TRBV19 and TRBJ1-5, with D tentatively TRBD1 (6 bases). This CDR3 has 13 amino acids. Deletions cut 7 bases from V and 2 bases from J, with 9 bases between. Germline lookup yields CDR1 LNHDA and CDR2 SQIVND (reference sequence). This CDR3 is CASMAGGNQPQHF. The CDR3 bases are TGTGCCAGTATGGCAGGGGGCAATCAGCCCCAGCATTTT.

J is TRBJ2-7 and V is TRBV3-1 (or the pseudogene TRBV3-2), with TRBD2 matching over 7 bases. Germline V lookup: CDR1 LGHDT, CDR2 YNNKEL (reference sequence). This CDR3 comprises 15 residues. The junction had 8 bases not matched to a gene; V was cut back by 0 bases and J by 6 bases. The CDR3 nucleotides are TGTGCCAGCAGCCAAGAGGGGGAGGGTGCTGGCGAGCAGTACTTC. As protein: CASSQEGEGAGEQYF.

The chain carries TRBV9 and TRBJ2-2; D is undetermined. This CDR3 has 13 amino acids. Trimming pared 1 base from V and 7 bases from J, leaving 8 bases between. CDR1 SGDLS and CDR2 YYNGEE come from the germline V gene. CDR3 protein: CASSVIGDGELFF. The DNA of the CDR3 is TGTGCCAGCAGCGTAATTGGAGACGGGGAGCTGTTTTTT.

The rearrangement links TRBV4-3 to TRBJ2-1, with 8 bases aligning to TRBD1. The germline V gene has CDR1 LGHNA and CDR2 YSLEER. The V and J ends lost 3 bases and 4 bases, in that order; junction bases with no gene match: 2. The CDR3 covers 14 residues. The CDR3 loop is CASSQDRAYNEQFF. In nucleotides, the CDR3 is TGCGCCAGCAGCCAGGACAGGGCGTACAATGAGCAGTTCTTC.

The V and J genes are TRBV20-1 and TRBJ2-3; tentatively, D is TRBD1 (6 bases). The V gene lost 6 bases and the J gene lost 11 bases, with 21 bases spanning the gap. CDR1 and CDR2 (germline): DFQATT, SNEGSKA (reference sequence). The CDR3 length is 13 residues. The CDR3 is CSASPNQGIRQYF. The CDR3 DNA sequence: TGCAGTGCCAGTCCGAACCAGGGGATACGGCAGTATTTT.

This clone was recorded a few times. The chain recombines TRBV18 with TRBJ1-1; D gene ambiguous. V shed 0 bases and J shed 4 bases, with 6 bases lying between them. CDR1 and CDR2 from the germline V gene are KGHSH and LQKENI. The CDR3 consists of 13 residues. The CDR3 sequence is CASSPPRSTEAFF. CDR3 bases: TGTGCCAGCTCACCACCGCGAAGCACTGAAGCTTTCTTT.

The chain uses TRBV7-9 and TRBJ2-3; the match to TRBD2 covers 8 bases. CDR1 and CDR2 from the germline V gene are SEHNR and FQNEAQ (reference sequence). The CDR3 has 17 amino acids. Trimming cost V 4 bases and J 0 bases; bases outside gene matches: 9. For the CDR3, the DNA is TGTGCCAGCAGCTGGTGGGGTAGCGGGGCTAGCACAGATACGCAGTATTTT. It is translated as CASSWWGSGASTDTQYF.

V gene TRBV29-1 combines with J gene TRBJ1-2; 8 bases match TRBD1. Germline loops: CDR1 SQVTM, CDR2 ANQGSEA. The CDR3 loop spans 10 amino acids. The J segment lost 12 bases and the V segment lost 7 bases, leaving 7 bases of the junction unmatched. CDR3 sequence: CSDGTTGDTF. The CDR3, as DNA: TGCAGCGACGGTACGACAGGGGACACCTTC.

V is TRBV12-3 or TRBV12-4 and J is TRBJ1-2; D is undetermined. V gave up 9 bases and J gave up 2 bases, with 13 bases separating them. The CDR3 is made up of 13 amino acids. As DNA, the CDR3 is TGTGCCAGTTCCGGTGGTAAAAACTATGGCTACACCTTC. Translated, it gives CASSGGKNYGYTF.

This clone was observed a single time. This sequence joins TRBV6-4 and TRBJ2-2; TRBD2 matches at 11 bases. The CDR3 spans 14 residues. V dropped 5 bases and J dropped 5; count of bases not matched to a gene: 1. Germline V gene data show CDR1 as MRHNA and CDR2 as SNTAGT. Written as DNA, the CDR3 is TGTGCCAGCAGTAGGACTAGCGGGACCGGGGAGCTGTTTTTT. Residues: CASSRTSGTGELFF.

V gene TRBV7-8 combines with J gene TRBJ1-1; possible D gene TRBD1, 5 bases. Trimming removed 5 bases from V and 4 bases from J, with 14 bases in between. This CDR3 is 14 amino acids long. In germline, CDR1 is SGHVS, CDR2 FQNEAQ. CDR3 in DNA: TGTGCCAGCAGCATTACGTGGGGCGGCACTGAAGCTTTCTTT. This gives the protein CASSITWGGTEAFF.

CDR3 nucleotide sequence: TGCGCCAGCAGCCGAGGGGGACAGGGGATAAACGAGCAGTACTTC. Translation gives CASSRGGQGINEQYF. V usage is TRBV4-3 and J usage is TRBJ2-7; TRBD1 matches 10 bases. Germline CDR1 LGHNA, CDR2 YSLEER. V was pared by 4 bases and J by 5 bases, with 8 bases of the junction left unmatched. The CDR3 totals 15 residues.

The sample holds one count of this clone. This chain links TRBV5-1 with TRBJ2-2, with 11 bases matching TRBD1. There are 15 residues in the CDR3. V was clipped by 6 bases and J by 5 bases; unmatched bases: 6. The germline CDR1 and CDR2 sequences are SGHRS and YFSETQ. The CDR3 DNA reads TGCGCCAGCAACCCGGACAGGGGGCTGACCGGGGAGCTGTTTTTT. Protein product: CASNPDRGLTGELFF. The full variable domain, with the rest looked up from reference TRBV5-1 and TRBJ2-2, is KAGVTQTPRYLIKTRGQQVTLSCSPISGHRSVSWYQQTPGQGLQFLFEYFSETQRNKGNFPGRFSGRQFSNSRSEMNVSTLELGDSALYLCASNPDRGLTGELFFGEGSRLTVL.

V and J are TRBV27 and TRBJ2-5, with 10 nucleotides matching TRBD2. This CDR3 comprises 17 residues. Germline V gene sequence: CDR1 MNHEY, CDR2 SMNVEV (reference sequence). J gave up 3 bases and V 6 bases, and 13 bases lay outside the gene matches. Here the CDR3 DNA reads TGTGCCAGCAGCTTTGGGCGGAGCGGGGGGGCCGAAGAGACCCAGTACTTC. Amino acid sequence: CASSFGRSGGAEETQYF.

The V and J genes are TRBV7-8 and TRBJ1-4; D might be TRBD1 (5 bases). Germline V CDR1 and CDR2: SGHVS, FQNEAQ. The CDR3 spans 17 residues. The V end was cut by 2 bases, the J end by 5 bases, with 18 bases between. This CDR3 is CASSLFRGGIGNEKLFF. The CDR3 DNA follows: TGTGCCAGCAGCTTATTTCGGGGCGGGATTGGGAATGAAAAACTGTTTTTT.

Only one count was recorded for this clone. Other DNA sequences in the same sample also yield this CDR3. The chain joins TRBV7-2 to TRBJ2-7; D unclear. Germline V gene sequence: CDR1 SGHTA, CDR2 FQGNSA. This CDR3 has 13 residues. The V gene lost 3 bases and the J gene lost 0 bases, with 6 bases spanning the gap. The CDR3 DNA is TGTGCCAGCAGCTTGCCCAGCTCCTACGAGCAGTACTTC. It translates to CASSLPSSYEQYF. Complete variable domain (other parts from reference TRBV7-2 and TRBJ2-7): GAGVSQSPSNKVTEKGKDVELRCDPISGHTALYWYRQSLGQGLEFLIYFQGNSAPDKSGLPSDRFSAERTGGSVSTLTIQRTQQEDSAVYLCASSLPSSYEQYFGPGTRLTVT.

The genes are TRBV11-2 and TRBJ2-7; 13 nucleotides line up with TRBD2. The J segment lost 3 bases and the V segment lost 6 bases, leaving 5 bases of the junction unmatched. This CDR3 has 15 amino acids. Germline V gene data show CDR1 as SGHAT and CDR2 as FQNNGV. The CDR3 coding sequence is TGTGCCAGCAGTCTGGGACTAGCGGGAAACTACGAGCAGTACTTC. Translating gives CASSLGLAGNYEQYF.

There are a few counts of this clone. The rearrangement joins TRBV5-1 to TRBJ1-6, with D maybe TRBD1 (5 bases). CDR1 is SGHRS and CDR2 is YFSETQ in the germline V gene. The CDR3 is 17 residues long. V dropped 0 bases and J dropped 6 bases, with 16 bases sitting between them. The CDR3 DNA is TGCGCCAGCAGCTTGGCCGGGGCAGGGAGGGGTAATTCACCCCTCCACTTT. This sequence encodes CASSLAGAGRGNSPLHF.

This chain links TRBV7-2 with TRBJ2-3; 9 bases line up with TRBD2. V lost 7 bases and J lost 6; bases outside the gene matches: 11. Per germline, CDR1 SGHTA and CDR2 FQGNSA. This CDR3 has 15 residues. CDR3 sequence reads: CASILSGSPLDTQYF. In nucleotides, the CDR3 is TGTGCCAGCATTCTTAGCGGGAGCCCGTTGGATACGCAGTATTTT. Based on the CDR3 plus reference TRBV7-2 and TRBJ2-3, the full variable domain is GAGVSQSPSNKVTEKGKDVELRCDPISGHTALYWYRQSLGQGLEFLIYFQGNSAPDKSGLPSDRFSAERTGGSVSTLTIQRTQQEDSAVYLCASILSGSPLDTQYFGPGTRLTVL.

CDR3 sequence: CASSRGGGRSDTQYF. The CDR3 DNA follows: TGTGCCAGCAGCCGGGGGGGCGGAAGGTCAGATACGCAGTATTTT. J is TRBJ2-3 and V is TRBV7-7; 8 positions match TRBD2. This CDR3 has 15 residues. The V gene end was trimmed by 5 bases and the J gene end by 4 bases; junction bases not matched to a gene: 8. CDR1 and CDR2 (germline): SSHAT, FNYEAQ (reference sequence).

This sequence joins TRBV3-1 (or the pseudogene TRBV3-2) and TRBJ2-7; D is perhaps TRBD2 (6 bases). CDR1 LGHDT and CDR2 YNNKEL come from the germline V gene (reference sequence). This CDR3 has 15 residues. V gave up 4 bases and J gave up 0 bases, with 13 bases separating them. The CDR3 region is CASSPLRGFSYEQYF. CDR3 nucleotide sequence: TGTGCCAGCAGCCCCCTGCGGGGTTTCTCCTACGAGCAGTACTTC.

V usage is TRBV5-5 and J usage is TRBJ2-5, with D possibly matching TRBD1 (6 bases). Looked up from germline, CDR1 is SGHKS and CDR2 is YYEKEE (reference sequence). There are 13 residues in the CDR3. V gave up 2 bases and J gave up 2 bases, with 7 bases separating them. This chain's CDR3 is CASSFQGQETQYF. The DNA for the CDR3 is TGTGCCAGCAGCTTTCAGGGGCAAGAGACCCAGTACTTC.

The CDR3 sequence: CASTVGPTGGEQFF. In DNA, the CDR3 is TGTGCCAGTACCGTGGGCCCCACCGGAGGTGAGCAGTTCTTC. V usage is TRBV19 and J usage is TRBJ2-1; tentative D call: TRBD2 (5 bases). The ends were cut back, 7 bases at V and 9 bases at J, with 19 bases in the middle. The CDR3 totals 14 residues. From germline, CDR1 is LNHDA and CDR2 SQIVND (reference sequence). The variable domain in full, with the rest retrieved from reference TRBV19 and TRBJ2-1, is DGGITQSPKYLFRKEGQNVTLSCEQNLNHDAMYWYRQDPGQGLRLIYYSQIVNDFQKGDIAEGYSVSREKKESFPLTVTSAQKNPTAFYLCASTVGPTGGEQFFGPGTRLTVL.

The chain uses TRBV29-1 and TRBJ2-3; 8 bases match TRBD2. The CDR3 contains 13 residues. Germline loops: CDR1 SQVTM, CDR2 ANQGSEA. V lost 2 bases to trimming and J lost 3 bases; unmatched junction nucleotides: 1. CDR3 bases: TGCAGCGTTGAACGGGAGGGTACAGATACGCAGTATTTT. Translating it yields CSVEREGTDTQYF.

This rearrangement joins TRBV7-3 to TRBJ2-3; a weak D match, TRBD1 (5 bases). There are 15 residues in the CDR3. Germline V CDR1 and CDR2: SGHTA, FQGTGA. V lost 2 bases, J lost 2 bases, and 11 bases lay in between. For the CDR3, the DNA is TGTGCCAGCAGCTTATTGGCAGGGATCACAGATACGCAGTATTTT. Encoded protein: CASSLLAGITDTQYF.